This record covers a single TCR beta chain. This clonotype was picked up a small number of times. It has no known antigen specificity. Per-base quality was not reported, and no clone a single base away is much larger than it. This entry comes from a study of human T cells and chemical hapten exposure (dated by TCRdb to the early 2020s). In terms of the full investigation: For sensitization, 2% DPC in acetone was applied to an approximately 2 cm by approximately 2 cm area of upper inner arm skin. Patients additionally received weekly therapeutic DPC doses to the scalp throughout the roughly 25-week study period. Patch tests used Finn chambers with 0.01% DPC on the upper back, scored after 6 days by International Contact Dermatitis Research Group standards. Most of the patients in the cohort were female, and the cohort covered alopecia areata with under or over 50% scalp involvement, alopecia totalis and alopecia universalis. The libraries were sequenced as a pool, and the TCR yield per sample differed mostly because of small variations in library volumes within the pool. The study tracked peripheral blood TCR repertoire changes in vivo during primary and secondary sensitization to the hapten diphenylcyclopropenone (DPC) in alopecia patients. Patient blood was sampled pre-sensitization (week 0) and at 2, 6 and about 24 weeks after DPC sensitization. For TCR sequencing, blood came from about 28 alopecia patients at anywhere from one to four time points (pre-sensitization, 2, 6 and 24 weeks). General findings and caveats noted by the study authors: A positive correlation was found between the number of PT1 expanded TCRs and patch test score, with significance reached at thresholds 8, 16 and 32 but not 4. Because every patient had alopecia, a presumed autoimmune disease, the patients' immune response might differ from that of healthy individuals. Compared with pre-sensitization or healthy control sets, expanded TCRs formed significantly more large CDR3 similarity clusters, which is consistent with antigen-driven responses. DPC sensitization did not change how many TCRs were above 1 in 1000 frequency, and no evidence was found of alterations in global repertoire structure. After repeated subsampling, the strength of the expansion versus patch-test correlation and the threshold at which it became significant changed.

The time point tag for this specimen amounts to: patch test 1, 2 weeks after DPC sensitization. The treatment or condition label, read with the paper, signifies: therapeutic diphenylcyclopropenone sensitization with weekly scalp DPC. Blood at each patch-test visit was drawn before the patch test was applied. To be eligible, patients had to be aged 18 to 70, diagnosed with alopecia and judged suitable for DPC therapy, while pregnant patients were excluded. Total RNA was extracted from unfractionated whole blood collected in Tempus Blood RNA tubes. Libraries were built with RACE. The instrument given in TCRdb is NextSeq 500. Library preparation attached unique molecular identifiers to individual cDNA molecules for quantitative, reproducible TCR counting. Both TCR alpha and TCR beta chains were sequenced from each blood RNA sample. The paper's data handling went like this. The median number of TCRs per sample was 90,000 to 100,000, ranging from 23,224 to 690,600. The Decombinator software suite was used to annotate the V, J and CDR3 of the TCR reads. For PS versus PT1 abundance plots, all samples were subsampled to the same number of TCRs (28,000). TCRs were defined as expanded if absent before sensitization and observed at least eight times at the 2-week time point. The public reads were quality trimmed at Q25 with fastp and then assembled into clones with MiXCR by TCRdb, keeping productive beta chains. When rows share a CDR3 protein, they turn into one entry using the most common DNA and genes. These V and J calls derive from TCRdb rather than the authors' analysis. The sample profile shows 75,000 to 100,000 distinct CDR3 sequences; 10% of them were found once. 2% to 2.5% of the sample goes to the ten largest clones.

This TCR came from a man in his forties with alopecia areata. Some clones in this sample may be carry-over from other donors' samples. Sequences were derived from whole blood, sampled in connection with sensitization to the hapten diphenylcyclopropenone (DPC).

DNA sequence: TGTGCCAGCAGCCTACAGGACACTGAAGCTTTCTTT. Translation gives CASSLQDTEAFF. The rearranged chain carries TRBV4-2 and TRBJ1-1; a tentative D call is TRBD1 (5 bases match). The CDR3 sequence holds 12 residues, the cysteine and phenylalanine included. Left in the record is the CDR3 DNA by itself, 36 bases read in frame from the first base. The CDR1 and CDR2 encoded by the germline V gene are LGHNA and YNFKEQ. V loses 4 bases of germline sequence and J loses 3 bases, and the interval between the two ends is 6 bases.